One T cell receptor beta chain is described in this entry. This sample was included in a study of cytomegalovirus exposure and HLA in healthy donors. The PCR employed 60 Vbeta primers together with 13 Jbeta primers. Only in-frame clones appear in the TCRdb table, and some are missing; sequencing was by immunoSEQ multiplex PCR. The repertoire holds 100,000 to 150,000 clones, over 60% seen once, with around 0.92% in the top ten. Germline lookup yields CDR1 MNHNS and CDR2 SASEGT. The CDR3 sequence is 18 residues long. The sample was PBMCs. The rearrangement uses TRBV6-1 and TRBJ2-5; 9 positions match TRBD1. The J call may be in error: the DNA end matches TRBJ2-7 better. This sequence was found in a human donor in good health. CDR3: CASSEIGQGIRLMYEQYF. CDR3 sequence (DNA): TGTGCCAGCAGTGAGATCGGACAGGGGATCAGGTTAATGTACGAGCAGTACTTC.